This T cell receptor beta chain was sequenced for a study of blood T cell repertoires in COVID-19. The germline V gene encodes CDR1 SGHRS and CDR2 YFSETQ. This CDR3 comprises 16 residues. With 4 bases removed from V and 1 base from J, the gap between germline ends came to 15 bases. Profiled with immunoSEQ multiplex PCR; TCRdb holds only in-frame clones, not every one. The sample consists of about 190,000 clones, roughly 90% of them appearing once. The sequencing input was peripheral blood. This chain joins TRBV5-1 and TRBJ1-3; D is possibly TRBD1 (6 bases). The source of this sequence is a man aged 18 to 29 with active or convalescent COVID-19. CDR3 sequence reads: CASSTGTGQSGNTIYF. The CDR3 region has the DNA TGCGCCAGCAGCACTGGGACGGGACAATCTGGAAACACCATATATTTT. Based on the CDR3 plus reference TRBV5-1 and TRBJ1-3, the full variable domain is KAGVTQTPRYLIKTRGQQVTLSCSPISGHRSVSWYQQTPGQGLQFLFEYFSETQRNKGNFPGRFSGRQFSNSRSEMNVSTLELGDSALYLCASSTGTGQSGNTIYFGEGSWLTVV.